The clone carrying this T cell receptor (beta chain) was detected a few times. Its antigen remains unidentified. Primers included in the PCR were 60 Vbeta and 13 Jbeta primers. Repertoires were generated with immunoSEQ multiplex PCR, while TCRdb's copy carries only in-frame clones and drops some. The table lists roughly 120,000 clones, about 10% of them singletons. The data originate from a study of cytomegalovirus exposure and HLA in healthy donors. Study-wide background: Some 87 million unique TCRs from HLA-typed donors were held in an early release of data. Findings of the study overall: Apart from CMV serostatus, no immune exposure information was available. Upon later analysis, TCR association rates were observed to vary by HLA locus, being highest for DRB1 and lowest for HLA-C.

V was pared by 7 bases and J by 0 bases, with 11 bases between. Germline CDR1 and CDR2: SEHNR and FQNEAQ (reference sequence). The CDR3 is made up of 14 amino acids. The clonotype was recovered from a man aged 30-40 years in good health and CMV-seronegative. The V gene is TRBV7-9, the J gene TRBJ2-3, with a tentative D call TRBD2 (6 bases). Sequenced sample: PBMCs. The CDR3 sequence: CASTQSGSTDTQYF. The CDR3 DNA reads TGTGCCAGCACCCAGAGCGGGAGCACAGATACGCAGTATTTT.